Shown below are 7 T cell receptor beta chains from a single sample sequenced in a study of blood T cell repertoires in COVID-19. Measured with immunoSEQ multiplex PCR; TCRdb has only the in-frame clones, and not every one. The repertoire has approximately 75,000 clones, 84% of them found once; the top ten carry about a fifth. Sequences were obtained from peripheral blood. The receptors stem from a woman aged 50 to 60 with acute or convalescent COVID-19.

The rearrangement joins TRBV5-1 to TRBJ1-4; D possibly corresponds to TRBD1 (6 bases). Trimming cost V 4 bases and J 7 bases, with 29 bases left between them. In germline, CDR1 is SGHRS, CDR2 YFSETQ. The CDR3 length is 19 residues. The CDR3 sequence is CASSADRLQGLGAAEKLFF. CDR3 sequence (DNA): TGCGCCAGCAGCGCCGACCGACTACAGGGCCTCGGGGCGGCTGAAAAACTGTTTTTT.

This clone appeared once. The chain carries TRBV5-1 and TRBJ2-1; D perhaps matches TRBD1 (7 bases). V was cut by 4 bases and J by 0 bases, with 11 bases left in between. In germline, CDR1 is SGHRS, CDR2 YFSETQ. CDR3 length: 15 residues. The DNA for the CDR3 is TGCGCCAGCAGCGCGGGACAGAGCTCCTACAATGAGCAGTTCTTC. As protein: CASSAGQSSYNEQFF.

In nucleotides, the CDR3 is TGTGCCAGCACCCCACGTCTGACTAGAGCGGGCGAGCAGTACTTC. Encoded protein: CASTPRLTRAGEQYF. The chain combines TRBV28 with TRBJ2-7; TRBD2 is a possible D gene (6 bases). CDR3 length: 15 amino acids. From germline, CDR1 is MDHEN and CDR2 SYDVKM. V dropped 7 bases and J dropped 6 bases, with 22 bases sitting between them.

The V call is TRBV7-8, the J call TRBJ2-3; D unclear. This CDR3 contains 15 residues. From germline, CDR1 is SGHVS and CDR2 FQNEAQ. The V end was cut by 5 bases, the J end by 2 bases, with 14 bases between. The CDR3 DNA sequence: TGTGCCAGCAGCCCCCGACATTCGCCCACAGATACGCAGTATTTT. Residues: CASSPRHSPTDTQYF.

This chain links TRBV2 with TRBJ2-2, with a weak D call TRBD2 (6 bases). V lost 8 bases and J lost 0, with 13 bases in between. CDR1 and CDR2 (germline): SNHLY, FYNNEI. This CDR3 is 15 amino acids long. The CDR3 coding sequence is TGTGCCAGCCGCTTTAGCGGAGCGAACACCGGGGAGCTGTTTTTT. It codes for CASRFSGANTGELFF.

The chain is built from TRBV5-4 and TRBJ2-2; a weak D match, TRBD1 (7 bases). The germline V gene has CDR1 SGHNT and CDR2 YYREEE (reference sequence). V was pared by 3 bases and J by 1 base, with 10 bases between. CDR3 size: 15 residues. DNA for the CDR3: TGTGCCAGCAGCTCAGGGGGGTTGAACACCGGGGAGCTGTTTTTT. Residues: CASSSGGLNTGELFF.

This clone was seen once. This chain links TRBV7-2 with TRBJ1-2; 9 bases align to TRBD1. V shed 7 bases and J 2 bases; nucleotides not matched to a gene: 14. CDR3 length equals 17 residues. Germline V gene data show CDR1 as SGHTA and CDR2 as FQGNSA. CDR3 residues: CASTRTGGAGQNYGYTF. The CDR3 coding sequence is TGTGCCAGCACCAGAACAGGGGGCGCTGGCCAGAACTATGGCTACACCTTC.